Sequencing of this T cell receptor (beta chain) was carried out in a study of blood T cell repertoires in COVID-19 (TCRdb year 2020). With regard to the full study: Collaborator samples came from the United States, Italy and Spain and covered acute and convalescent phases of COVID-19. The dataset comprised deeply sampled blood TCRbeta repertoires from subjects exposed to, actively infected with, or recovered from COVID-19. The prospective study material was composed of cDNA or gDNA derived from T cells, B-cell-depleted T cells, or PBMCs. Nearly every sample came with metadata listing a de-identified subject ID, COVID-19 status, age in years and sex. The repertoires were released in a freely available public database intended as a resource for research on the immune response to SARS-CoV-2. Where available, HLA class I and class II types were taken from metadata supplied by the sample provider and were not determined by assay-based typing. Samples were obtained from the ongoing ImmuneRACE study (first 160 participants) and from roughly 1,300 subjects provided by 6 global collaborators. Results the study describes overall, beyond this receptor: The amount of clinical and demographic metadata varied by source and participant and was provided uncurated.

With regard to this clone: It lacks a known antigen. No much larger clone is present one base from it, and per-base qualities are unavailable.

The immunoSEQ Assay, a bias-controlled multiplex PCR, was used to amplify TCRbeta CDR3 regions from genomic DNA. For the original study's pipeline: Nucleated cell counts per sample were estimated from amplification of reference gene primers within the assay. Sequence reads were collapsed and filtered to measure the absolute abundance of every unique TCRbeta CDR3 rearrangement. Productive Simpson clonality was computed per sample as the square root of Simpson's diversity index over productive rearrangements. The source is immuneACCESS, and TCRdb retained only in-frame sequences with V and J called. Part of the clones is not carried over; for the studies checked, unresolved V genes explain less than half of this, and the remainder is unexplained. D and trimming come from the DNA, and the V and J calls and clone size come from that table. Across this sample there are 150,000 to 200,000 clones, with more than 75% seen only once. 2.5% of the sample comes from the top ten.

The collaborating institutions used their own protocols to collect whole blood in K2EDTA tubes. For TCRbeta analysis, collaborators shipped samples as frozen whole blood, isolated PBMCs, or DNA extracted from either of those sample types. V is cut back by 5 bases and J by 1 base, with 8 bases in the junction unmatched. CDR1 and CDR2 are read off the germline V gene as MDHEN and SYDVKM. The CDR3 runs 17 residues from the cysteine to the phenylalanine. Only the CDR3 part of the read is kept: 51 bases, read in frame from the first base. The receptor chain draws on TRBV28 and TRBJ1-4, and 9 junctional nucleotides match TRBD1. The receptor was derived from a man aged 40-50 years with active or convalescent COVID-19. The sequencing sample was made of peripheral blood. The DNA sequence is TGTGCCAGCAGTCCACAGGGGGCCCGGGTAACTAATGAAAAACTGTTTTTT. Translated, this gives CASSPQGARVTNEKLFF.